The rows below give T cell receptor beta chains drawn from one sample of a study of OX40 agonist ivuxolimab in advanced cancers. The data were produced by immunoSEQ multiplex PCR, yet TCRdb's version contains in-frame clones alone and is incomplete. The data contain under 6,500 clones, roughly 64% of them seen just once; the ten biggest clones take up about two thirds. Sequenced material: CD4+ or CD8+ T cells sorted from blood, taken in a trial of the OX40 agonist ivuxolimab. All receptors derive from an adult with an advanced solid tumor such as melanoma, head and neck, liver or kidney cancer. Both conserved end residues are part of each CDR3. A D gene is named only where the DNA matches it firmly. Clone sizes are given selectively: once, few, many, or a class where the clone is expanded.

D: NA
size: few
J: TRBJ2-7
V: TRBV14
CDR3: CASSQENFGGHEQYF
DNA: TGTGCCAGCAGCCAAGAGAACTTCGGAGGCCACGAGCAGTACTTC

D: TRBD1
size: once
J: TRBJ2-2
V: TRBV9
CDR3: CASSHKRTGVDTGELFF
DNA: TGTGCCAGCAGCCATAAGAGAACAGGGGTAGACACCGGGGAGCTGTTTTTT

D: TRBD2
size: NA
J: TRBJ2-7
V: TRBV5-1
CDR3: CASSTSGLAAYEQYF
DNA: TGCGCCAGCAGCACCAGCGGACTAGCCGCCTACGAGCAGTACTTC

D: NA
size: NA
J: TRBJ2-3
V: TRBV29-1
CDR3: CSVHSTDTQYF
DNA: TGCAGCGTCCATAGCACAGATACGCAGTATTTT

D: NA
size: NA
J: TRBJ2-7
V: TRBV5-4
CDR3: CASSQDRYEQYF
DNA: TGTGCCAGCAGCCAAGACAGATACGAGCAGTACTTC

D: NA
size: NA
J: TRBJ1-2
V: TRBV5-5
CDR3: CASTSGGVDYTF
DNA: TGTGCCAGCACCTCCGGGGGGGTCGACTACACCTTC

D: TRBD1
size: NA
J: TRBJ1-1
V: TRBV6-5
CDR3: CASSPDRGGNTEAFF
DNA: TGTGCCAGCAGCCCGGACAGGGGAGGGAACACTGAAGCTTTCTTT

D: NA
size: once
J: TRBJ1-1
V: TRBV6-6
CDR3: CASSEAKGFF
DNA: TGTGCCAGCAGTGAAGCAAAGGGTTTCTTT

D: NA
size: NA
J: TRBJ1-2
V: TRBV19
CDR3: CASSIWFMTADGYTF
DNA: TGTGCCAGTAGTATTTGGTTTATGACAGCGGATGGCTACACCTTC

D: NA
size: NA
J: TRBJ2-5
V: TRBV6-5
CDR3: CASSYAGGQETQYF
DNA: TGTGCCAGCAGTTACGCCGGGGGACAAGAGACCCAGTACTTC

D: NA
size: NA
J: TRBJ1-2
V: TRBV4-3
CDR3: CASSSQTVLGRRYGYTF
DNA: TGCGCCAGCAGCAGCCAAACGGTATTAGGCAGGAGGTATGGCTACACCTTC

D: TRBD1
size: NA
J: TRBJ2-7
V: TRBV19
CDR3: CASTSLSRDRGLYEQYF
DNA: TGTGCCAGTACTTCCCTTAGCCGGGACAGGGGGCTCTACGAGCAGTACTTC

D: NA
size: NA
J: TRBJ2-7
V: TRBV11-2
CDR3: CASSLGEVGPTYEQYF
DNA: TGTGCCAGCAGCTTAGGTGAAGTGGGTCCCACCTACGAGCAGTACTTC

D: NA
size: NA
J: TRBJ2-7
V: TRBV9
CDR3: CASSVDPGRGGRGGYEQYF
DNA: TGTGCCAGCAGCGTAGATCCAGGGAGGGGAGGCAGGGGAGGCTACGAGCAGTACTTC

D: TRBD2
size: few
J: TRBJ2-7
V: TRBV11-1
CDR3: CASSPRLAGVYEQYF
DNA: TGTGCCAGCAGCCCTCGACTAGCTGGAGTCTACGAGCAGTACTTC

D: NA
size: NA
J: TRBJ1-3
V: TRBV4-2
CDR3: CASSPPNRQVGNTIYF
DNA: TGTGCCAGCAGCCCCCCGAATCGACAGGTTGGAAACACCATATATTTT

D: NA
size: few
J: TRBJ1-6
V: TRBV9
CDR3: CASSVASGEPLHF
DNA: TGTGCCAGCAGCGTAGCTTCAGGGGAACCCCTCCACTTT

D: NA
size: NA
J: TRBJ2-7
V: TRBV4-1
CDR3: CASSQDSAGTFLYEQYF
DNA: TGCGCCAGCAGCCAAGATTCTGCTGGGACATTTTTGTACGAGCAGTACTTC

D: NA
size: NA
J: TRBJ2-1
V: TRBV6-1
CDR3: CASSETANQVREQFF
DNA: TGTGCCAGCAGTGAAACAGCTAACCAGGTCAGGGAGCAGTTCTTC

D: NA
size: NA
J: TRBJ2-7
V: TRBV7-6
CDR3: CASSFGLPAVDEQYF
DNA: TGTGCCAGCAGCTTCGGACTTCCCGCTGTGGACGAGCAGTACTTC

D: TRBD1
size: NA
J: TRBJ1-6
V: TRBV27
CDR3: CASRWDRDNSPLHF
DNA: TGTGCCAGCAGATGGGACAGGGATAATTCACCCCTCCACTTT

D: NA
size: NA
J: TRBJ2-1
V: TRBV11-2
CDR3: CASSLGAVRVGGDEQFF
DNA: TGTGCCAGCAGCTTAGGGGCGGTCAGGGTCGGAGGCGATGAGCAGTTCTTC

D: NA
size: NA
J: TRBJ1-5
V: TRBV7-8
CDR3: CASSPRYYSNQPQHF
DNA: TGTGCCAGCAGCCCTAGATATTATAGCAATCAGCCCCAGCATTTT

D: TRBD1
size: NA
J: TRBJ1-1
V: TRBV14
CDR3: CASSPLEDRATEAFF
DNA: TGTGCCAGCAGCCCCTTGGAAGACAGGGCCACTGAAGCTTTCTTT

D: NA
size: once
J: TRBJ1-1
V: TRBV11-1
CDR3: CASSLEWGTGAFF
DNA: TGTGCCAGCAGCTTAGAATGGGGGACCGGAGCTTTCTTT

D: NA
size: NA
J: TRBJ2-1
V: TRBV27
CDR3: CASSLSTNSWRGEQFF
DNA: TGTGCCAGCAGTTTATCGACGAATAGCTGGAGAGGTGAGCAGTTCTTC

D: TRBD1
size: NA
J: TRBJ2-7
V: TRBV7-8
CDR3: CASSLRHEPGTGAEQYF
DNA: TGTGCCAGCAGCCTGAGACACGAACCCGGGACAGGGGCCGAGCAGTACTTC

D: NA
size: NA
J: TRBJ1-5
V: TRBV6-1
CDR3: CASSAPGRGLSNQPQHF
DNA: TGTGCCAGCAGTGCCCCGGGGAGGGGACTTAGCAATCAGCCCCAGCATTTT

D: NA
size: few
J: TRBJ1-2
V: TRBV4-1
CDR3: CASSPRGRTPYGYTF
DNA: TGCGCCAGCAGCCCTAGGGGCAGGACACCCTATGGCTACACCTTC

D: TRBD1
size: NA
J: TRBJ2-7
V: TRBV5-1
CDR3: CASSARQGNYEQYF
DNA: TGCGCCAGCAGCGCCCGACAGGGGAACTACGAGCAGTACTTC

D: NA
size: NA
J: TRBJ1-2
V: TRBV9
CDR3: CASSSEGFPGLYGYTF
DNA: TGTGCCAGCAGCTCAGAGGGGTTCCCCGGCCTCTATGGCTACACCTTC

D: NA
size: NA
J: TRBJ1-2
V: TRBV2
CDR3: CASRDSRTDRNYGYAF
DNA: TGTGCCAGCAGAGACTCACGGACAGACCGTAACTATGGCTACGCCTTC